This T cell receptor (beta chain) appears in the sequencing data of a study of cytomegalovirus exposure and HLA in healthy donors. General observations from the study: The study designated over 150 TCR beta chains cytomegalovirus-associated. Some V segments (TRBV6-2 and TRBV6-3 among them) were excluded as indistinguishable. TCR beta sequences numbering over 15,000 were associated with HLA alleles at 0.05 false discovery rate in a later analysis.

PCR was performed using 60 Vbeta and 13 Jbeta primers. In the authors' workflow: An analysis performed later counted around 86 million unique TCR beta chains (roughly 10 million of them shared). Measured with immunoSEQ multiplex PCR; TCRdb has only the in-frame clones, and not every one. V and J calls and clone size follow that table, whereas D and trimming were derived from the DNA. The sample has around 70,000 clones. Of note for this clone: Its target is unknown.

CDR1 is ENHRY, CDR2 SYGVKD, per germline. J gave up 4 bases and V 5 bases, and 5 bases lay outside the gene matches. This CDR3 has 16 amino acids. The TCR originated in a young woman in good health and CMV-seronegative. The genes are TRBV10-3 and TRBJ2-2, with 12 positions matching TRBD2. The sequenced material came from PBMCs. The CDR3: CAISLAGGPGTGELFF. CDR3 coding DNA: TGTGCCATCAGTCTAGCGGGAGGGCCTGGCACCGGGGAGCTGTTTTTT.